One and the same sample provided the 17 T cell receptor beta chains below, sequenced in a study of blood T cell repertoires in COVID-19. Only in-frame clones appear in the TCRdb table, and some are missing; sequencing was by immunoSEQ multiplex PCR. This repertoire shows under 200,000 clones, approximately 83% found once; its top ten account for approximately 11%. Source material: peripheral blood. The receptor source for this set is an older man with active or convalescent COVID-19.

This sequence joins TRBV30 and TRBJ2-4, with D possibly TRBD2 on 5 matching bases. CDR1 is GTSNPN, CDR2 SVGIG, per germline (reference sequence). V lost 2 bases, J lost 2 bases, and 10 bases lay in between. CDR3 length: 14 residues. CDR3 DNA sequence: TGTGCCTGGAGTTCCCCCGGGACCAAAAACATTCAGTACTTC. This codes for CAWSSPGTKNIQYF.

The chain employs TRBV19 and TRBJ2-5; 8 bases are shared with TRBD2. Losses at the gene ends were 7 bases for V and 2 bases for J; bases not matched to a gene: 9. Germline-derived CDR1 and CDR2 are LNHDA and SQIVND (reference sequence). The CDR3 is 15 amino acids. CDR3 sequence reads: CASKAGGTTQETQYF. CDR3 in DNA: TGTGCCAGTAAGGCGGGGGGTACCACGCAAGAGACCCAGTACTTC.

V gene TRBV28 combines with J gene TRBJ2-7, with D possibly matching TRBD2 (5 bases). Germline lookup yields CDR1 MDHEN and CDR2 SYDVKM. Trimming took off 7 bases at V and 6 bases at J, with 19 bases between the two ends. The CDR3 is made up of 14 amino acids. The CDR3, as DNA: TGTGCCAGCAAACGGGGTGCCCAGGCCTCCGAGCAGTACTTC. This encodes CASKRGAQASEQYF.

The genes are TRBV19 and TRBJ2-5, with D possibly matching TRBD2 (6 bases). This CDR3 has 15 residues. CDR1 and CDR2 from the germline V gene are LNHDA and SQIVND (reference sequence). With 3 bases removed from V and 4 bases from J, the gap between germline ends came to 15 bases. In nucleotides, the CDR3 is TGTGCCAGTAGTATCCGAGGAGGGGAAGGAGAGACCCAGTACTTC. Encoded protein: CASSIRGGEGETQYF.

This clone was detected only once. The chain is built from TRBV7-8 and TRBJ1-5, with D unclear. Deletions cut 0 bases from V and 7 bases from J, with 7 bases between. The CDR3 spans 13 residues. Per germline, CDR1 SGHVS and CDR2 FQNEAQ. The DNA for the CDR3 is TGTGCCAGCAGCTTAGCGGCCGGGCAGCCCCAGCATTTT. It is translated as CASSLAAGQPQHF.

This clone was seen only a few times. This chain joins TRBV18 and TRBJ1-6; 12 nucleotides line up with TRBD1. Germline trimming cut 6 bases from V and 9 bases from J; bases unmatched to any gene: 3. The CDR3 consists of 14 residues. The V gene's germline CDR1 is KGHSH and CDR2 LQKENI. DNA of the CDR3: TGTGCCAGCTCCCCGGGACAGGGGGCTTCACCCCTCCACTTT. Translated: CASSPGQGASPLHF.

The chain combines TRBV10-2 with TRBJ1-2, with 7 bases aligning to TRBD1. CDR3 size: 15 residues. Per germline, CDR1 WSHSY and CDR2 SAAADI. With V trimmed by 6 bases and J by 4 bases, 11 bases remained unmatched. CDR3 nucleotides: TGCGCCAGCAGCCGCGGGACCGCAGGGGGCTATGGCTACACCTTC. It yields the protein CASSRGTAGGYGYTF.

The chain links TRBV28 to TRBJ1-2; 9 bases agree with TRBD1. Trimming cost V 10 bases and J 5 bases; bases outside gene matches: 8. This CDR3 is built from 13 residues. In germline, CDR1 is MDHEN, CDR2 SYDVKM. CDR3 DNA: TGTGCCACGACGGACAGGGGCGTTTATGGCTACACCTTC. Translating gives CATTDRGVYGYTF.

The DNA for the CDR3 is TGCGCCAGCAGCCAAACCGGGGGAGCCAAAAACATTCAGTACTTC. This encodes CASSQTGGAKNIQYF. The rearrangement links TRBV4-1 to TRBJ2-4; D may be TRBD2 (6 bases). The CDR3 runs to 15 residues. Trimming stripped 2 bases from V and 0 bases from J, with 8 bases between. From germline, CDR1 is MGHRA and CDR2 YSYEKL.

The V and J genes are TRBV4-3 and TRBJ2-5, with 8 bases lining up with TRBD1. J was trimmed by 5 bases and V by 0 bases; bases with no gene match: 5. Germline CDR1 LGHNA, CDR2 YSLEER. The CDR3 runs to 15 residues. The chain's CDR3 is CASSQDRGRRETQYF. Written as DNA, the CDR3 is TGCGCCAGCAGCCAAGACAGGGGGCGCAGGGAGACCCAGTACTTC.

This clone was recorded once. CDR3 loop: CASSPTIDQPQHF. The CDR3 nucleotides read TGCGCCAGCAGCCCTACTATAGATCAGCCCCAGCATTTT. V and J are TRBV5-1 and TRBJ1-5, with D uncertain. V was shortened by 4 bases and J by 5 bases, with 10 bases between the two germline ends. Germline V lookup: CDR1 SGHRS, CDR2 YFSETQ. This CDR3 is built from 13 residues.

This chain's CDR3 is CASSVTDYTDTQYF. CDR3 bases: TGTGCCAGCAGCGTAACAGACTACACAGATACGCAGTATTTT. The gene calls are TRBV9 and TRBJ2-3; tentatively, D is TRBD2 (5 bases). CDR1 and CDR2 from the germline V gene are SGDLS and YYNGEE. This CDR3 region has 14 residues. V dropped 1 base and J dropped 2 bases, with 8 bases sitting between them.

The chain links TRBV28 to TRBJ2-5; 11 bases agree with TRBD2. After removal of 5 bases from V and 2 bases from J, the junction contained 4 bases not matched to a gene. CDR1 MDHEN and CDR2 SYDVKM come from the germline V gene. CDR3 length equals 15 residues. This chain's CDR3 is CASSAGTSGQETQYF. The CDR3 DNA reads TGTGCCAGCAGTGCCGGGACTAGCGGTCAAGAGACCCAGTACTTC.

The chain joins TRBV9 to TRBJ2-1; weak D call: TRBD2 (6 bases). The germline CDR1 and CDR2 sequences are SGDLS and YYNGEE. V lost 3 bases to trimming and J lost 7 bases, with 23 bases between them. This CDR3 is built from 17 residues. This CDR3 reads CASSEGTRRSAGNEQFF. In DNA, the CDR3 is TGTGCCAGCAGCGAGGGGACGAGGAGGTCCGCGGGGAATGAGCAGTTCTTC.

This clone came up once. The CDR3 DNA sequence: TGTGCCATCAGTGTAACCTTATCTAGCGGGAGGAACAATGAGCAGTTCTTC. Residues: CAISVTLSSGRNNEQFF. The rearrangement joins TRBV10-3 to TRBJ2-1, with 11 nucleotides matching TRBD2. J gave up 5 bases and V 4 bases, and 10 bases lay outside the gene matches. The CDR3 has 17 amino acids. Germline V CDR1 and CDR2: ENHRY, SYGVKD.

The chain uses TRBV5-6 and TRBJ1-6, with 7 bases lining up with TRBD1. Trimming took 2 bases from V and 9 from J; bases not matched to a gene: 8. The germline V gene encodes CDR1 SGHDT and CDR2 YYEEEE. The CDR3 consists of 15 residues. The CDR3 nucleotides read TGTGCCAGCAGCTTTCCAGGGGGTGGGGCTTCACCCCTCCACTTT. Its translation: CASSFPGGGASPLHF.

V gene TRBV4-3 combines with J gene TRBJ2-7, with TRBD2 matching over 12 bases. CDR1 LGHNA and CDR2 YSLEER come from the germline V gene. J was trimmed by 2 bases and V by 4 bases; bases with no gene match: 15. The CDR3 spans 19 residues. CDR3 protein: CASSLEVASGRARTYEQYF. CDR3 DNA: TGCGCCAGCAGCCTCGAGGTGGCTAGCGGGAGGGCCAGGACCTACGAGCAGTACTTC.